The clone carrying this TCR beta chain has only a few counts. What it binds is not known. A library of TCRbeta sequences, prepared with unique molecular identifiers, was generated. In TCRdb, the PCR reads were re-called with MiXCR into one record per CDR3 protein. The sample shows approximately 980,000 distinct CDR3 sequences, roughly 29% of them seen only once. The source of the sample is a study of T-cell reconstitution after alpha-beta-depleted transplantation in children. General study findings and limits: About two months after transplant, alpha-beta T cells reportedly came from several hundred expanded graft clones.

This CDR3 spans 15 amino acids. The V and J ends lost 4 bases and 3 bases, in that order; junction bases with no gene match: 4. Germline V gives CDR1 MNHEY, CDR2 SVGEGT. This specimen consisted of PBMCs, mostly from graft donor cells, obtained 360 days after TCRalphabeta/CD19-depleted stem cell transplant. The V gene is TRBV6-2 or TRBV6-3, the J gene TRBJ2-2; TRBD1 aligns across 8 bases. The TCR originated in a boy younger than two who had a stem cell transplant for SCID, so the T cells may come from the graft donor. CDR3 in DNA: TGTGCCAGCAGTTGGGACAGGTTGCACACCGGGGAGCTGTTTTTT. Encoded protein: CASSWDRLHTGELFF.